The following is a T cell receptor (beta chain) sequence with its context. CDR1 and CDR2 (germline): SEHNR, FQNEAQ (reference sequence). The CDR3 is 15 residues long. V lost 5 bases to trimming and J lost 4 bases, with 12 bases between them. The sample is drawn from a study of blood T cell repertoires in COVID-19. Study information: Samples came from the United States, Italy and Spain, spanning acute and convalescent COVID-19. T cells, B-cell-depleted T cells, or PBMCs provided the cDNA or gDNA that served as material.

Data came from immunoSEQ multiplex PCR; TCRdb stores just in-frame clones and leaves some out. Found here are 95,000 to 150,000 clones, more than 70% of them singletons; the top ten hold about 3.9%. This receptor was taken from a man in his 60s with acute or convalescent COVID-19. The material sequenced was peripheral blood. The chain carries TRBV7-9 and TRBJ2-6, with D tentatively TRBD1 (6 bases). In DNA form, the CDR3 reads TGTGCCAGCAGCCACAGGGAAGACGGGGCCAACGTCCTGACTTTC. Protein: CASSHREDGANVLTF.